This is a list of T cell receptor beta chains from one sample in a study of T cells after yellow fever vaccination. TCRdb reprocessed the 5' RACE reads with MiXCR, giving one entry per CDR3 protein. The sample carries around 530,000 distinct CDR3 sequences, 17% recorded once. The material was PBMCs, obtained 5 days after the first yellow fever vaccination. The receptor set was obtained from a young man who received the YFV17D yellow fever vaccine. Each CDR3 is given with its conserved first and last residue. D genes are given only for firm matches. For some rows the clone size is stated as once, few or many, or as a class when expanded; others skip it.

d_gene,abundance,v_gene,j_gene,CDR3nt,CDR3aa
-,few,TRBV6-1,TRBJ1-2,TGTGCCAGCAGTGTAACAGGGATGAGCGGTGGCTACACCTTC,CASSVTGMSGGYTF
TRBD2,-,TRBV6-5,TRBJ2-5,TGTGCCAGCAGTTGGGGGACTAACGGGCGACGAGAGACCCAGTACTTC,CASSWGTNGRRETQYF
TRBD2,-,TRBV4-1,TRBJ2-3,TGCGCCAGCAGCCAAGGCCGCACTAGCGGGGGGGCCATTTGGGATACGCAGTATTTT,CASSQGRTSGGAIWDTQYF
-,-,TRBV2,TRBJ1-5,TGTGCCAGCAGTGAAGGGACACTCGGAGGGCCCCAGCATTTT,CASSEGTLGGPQHF
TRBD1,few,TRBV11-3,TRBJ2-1,TGTGCCAGCAGCTCCGGGACAGGGTTCTACAATGAGCAGTTCTTC,CASSSGTGFYNEQFF
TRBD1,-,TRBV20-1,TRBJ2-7,TGCAGTGCCCGGACTCTTCGACAGGGTGCATCCTCCTACGAGCAGTACTTC,CSARTLRQGASSYEQYF
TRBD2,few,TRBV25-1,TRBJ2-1,TGTGCCAGCAGTCCAGGACTAGCGGGGCCGTACAATGAGCAGTTCTTC,CASSPGLAGPYNEQFF
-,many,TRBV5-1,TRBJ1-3,TGCGCCAGCAGCTTAAACACTGGAAACACCATATATTTT,CASSLNTGNTIYF
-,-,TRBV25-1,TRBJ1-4,TGTGCCAGTACCACCGGGACTTACGAAAAACTGTTTTTT,CASTTGTYEKLFF
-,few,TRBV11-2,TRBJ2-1,TGTGCCAGCAGCTTAGATTTGGGGTCCCCCTCCTACAATGAGCAGTTCTTC,CASSLDLGSPSYNEQFF
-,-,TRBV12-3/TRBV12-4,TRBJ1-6,TGTGCCGTAGGGGGTTACTCCTATAATTCACCCCTCCACTTT,CAVGGYSYNSPLHF
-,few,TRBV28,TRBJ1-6,TGTGCCAGCAAGGTAGAACAGGAAATCCTCCCCTATAATTCACCCCTCCACTTT,CASKVEQEILPYNSPLHF
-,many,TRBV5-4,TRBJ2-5,TGTGCCAGCAGCTCGGGATACCAAGAGACCCAGTACTTC,CASSSGYQETQYF
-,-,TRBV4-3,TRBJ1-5,TGCGCCAGCAGCCAAGGCTTTCTGCGGAATCAGCCCCAGCATTTT,CASSQGFLRNQPQHF
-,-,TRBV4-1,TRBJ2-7,TGCGCCAGCAGCCAGGACCCGCCGGGCGAGCAGTACTTC,CASSQDPPGEQYF
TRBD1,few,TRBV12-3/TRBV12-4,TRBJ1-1,TGTGCCAGCACCGCAGGGGGGAGAACTGAAGCTTTCTTT,CASTAGGRTEAFF
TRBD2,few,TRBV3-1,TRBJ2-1,TGTGCCAGCAGCCCAGCGGGGGCCTACAATGAGCAGTTCTTC,CASSPAGAYNEQFF
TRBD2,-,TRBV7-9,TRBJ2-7,TGTGCCAGCAGCCTAGATGGGACCGGGGGGTACGAGCAGTACTTC,CASSLDGTGGYEQYF
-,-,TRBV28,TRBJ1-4,TGTGCCAGCAGAACTAGGGGACACCTCCGGCGAGATGGTGAAAAACTGTTTTTT,CASRTRGHLRRDGEKLFF
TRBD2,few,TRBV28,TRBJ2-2,TGTGCCAGTCATAGCGGGGGGGCCGGTACCGGGGAGCTGTTTTTT,CASHSGGAGTGELFF
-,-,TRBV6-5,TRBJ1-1,TGTGCCAGCAGTACAGTTCAAGGAGCTTTCTTT,CASSTVQGAFF
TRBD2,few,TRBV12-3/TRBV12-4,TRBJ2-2,TGTGCCAGCAGTTTAGTCGGGGGGGTCAACACCGGGGAGCTGTTTTTT,CASSLVGGVNTGELFF
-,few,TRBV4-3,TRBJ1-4,TGCGCCAGCAGACAAGATCTGGGGAAACTGTTTTTT,CASRQDLGKLFF
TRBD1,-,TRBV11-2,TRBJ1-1,TGTGCCAGCAGCCCTACCTCGACAGGGAGGTATGAAGCTTTCTTT,CASSPTSTGRYEAFF
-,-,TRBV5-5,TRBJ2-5,TGTGCCAGCAGCTTGTTCTCAGGAAGACAAGAGACCCAGTACTTC,CASSLFSGRQETQYF
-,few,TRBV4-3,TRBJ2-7,TGCGCCAGCAGCCAAGCCTCAGGGGTGTTCTACGAGCAGTACTTC,CASSQASGVFYEQYF
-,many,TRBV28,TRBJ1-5,TGTGCCAGCAGTTGGGGGCAGGATCAGCCCCAGCATTTT,CASSWGQDQPQHF
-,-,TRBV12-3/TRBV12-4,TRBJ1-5,TGTGCCAGCAGTTTAAGGAGGGGCGCAAGCAATCAGCCCCAGCATTTT,CASSLRRGASNQPQHF
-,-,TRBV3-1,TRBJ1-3,TGTGCCAGCAGCCGACAGGCGAACTCTGGAAACACCATATATTTT,CASSRQANSGNTIYF
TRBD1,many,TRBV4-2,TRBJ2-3,TGTGCCAGCAGCCCCTCAACACACAGGGGGCGGACAGATACGCAGTATTTT,CASSPSTHRGRTDTQYF
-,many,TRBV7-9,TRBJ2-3,TGTGCCAGCAGCTTAACGCGGCGGCAGAGCACAGATACGCAGTATTTT,CASSLTRRQSTDTQYF
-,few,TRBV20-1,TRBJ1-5,TGCAGTGCTACCGGGATGTATAGCAATCAGCCCCAGCATTTT,CSATGMYSNQPQHF
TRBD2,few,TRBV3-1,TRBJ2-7,TGTGCCAGCAGCCAATGGAGCGGGGGCTTTTACGAGCAGTACTTC,CASSQWSGGFYEQYF
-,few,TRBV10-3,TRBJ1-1,TGTGCCATCAGTGTAGGCAGTACTGAAGCTTTCTTT,CAISVGSTEAFF
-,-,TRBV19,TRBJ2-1,TGTGCCAGTAGTCTTACGGGCAGGGGGGAGTACAATGAGCAGTTCTTC,CASSLTGRGEYNEQFF
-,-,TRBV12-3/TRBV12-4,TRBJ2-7,TGTGCCAGCACCCGGACTGCCCCTGGTTACGAGCAGTACTTC,CASTRTAPGYEQYF
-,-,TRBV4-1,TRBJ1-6,TGCGCCAGCAGCCAAGTAGCTTATGACTATAATTCACCCCTCCACTTT,CASSQVAYDYNSPLHF
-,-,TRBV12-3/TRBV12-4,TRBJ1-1,TGTGCCAGCAGCGATCCTGGGAGAGGAAACACTGAAGCTTTCTTT,CASSDPGRGNTEAFF
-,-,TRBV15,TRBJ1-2,TGTGCCACCAGCAGAGCTGGGGATTATGGCTACACCTTC,CATSRAGDYGYTF
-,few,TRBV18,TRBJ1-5,TGTGCCAGCTCCCAGGGGACGGGCAATCAGCCCCAGCATTTT,CASSQGTGNQPQHF
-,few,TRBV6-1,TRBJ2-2,TGTGCCAACAGCGTGGGGTATCTAGCGAACACCGGGGAGCTGTTTTTT,CANSVGYLANTGELFF
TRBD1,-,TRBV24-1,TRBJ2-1,TGTGCCACCAGTGATGTCCGGGACAGTAGCTACAATGAGCAGTTCTTC,CATSDVRDSSYNEQFF
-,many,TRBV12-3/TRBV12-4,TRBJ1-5,TGTGCCAGCAGTCAGGGAGGGGACAATCAGCCCCAGCATTTT,CASSQGGDNQPQHF
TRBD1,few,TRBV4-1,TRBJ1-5,TGCGCCAGCAGCCAGGCGGGGACAGGGGGCTCCAATCAGCCCCAGCATTTT,CASSQAGTGGSNQPQHF
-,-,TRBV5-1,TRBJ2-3,TGCGCCAGCAGCTTGCCATATGATACGCAGTATTTT,CASSLPYDTQYF
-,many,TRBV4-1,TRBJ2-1,TGCGCCAGCAGCCAAGAGAGGGAGCAGAAGCAGTTCTTC,CASSQEREQKQFF
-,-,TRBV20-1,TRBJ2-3,TGCAGTGCTCCCAGGGTTCCTGGAGATACGCAGTATTTT,CSAPRVPGDTQYF
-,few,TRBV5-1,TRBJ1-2,TGCGCCAGCAGGCCGGCTGGAGGGGCGGGTGGCTACACCTTC,CASRPAGGAGGYTF
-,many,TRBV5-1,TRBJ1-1,TGCGCCAGCAGCTTCGGGCACCAGGTTCGGGGCACTGAAGCTTTCTTT,CASSFGHQVRGTEAFF
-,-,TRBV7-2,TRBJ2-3,TGTGCCAGCAGTTGGAGCGTAGGAGATACGCAGTATTTT,CASSWSVGDTQYF
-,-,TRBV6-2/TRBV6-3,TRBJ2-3,TGTGCCAGCAGTTCCCCGGGAATAGCTAAGGATACGCAGTATTTT,CASSSPGIAKDTQYF
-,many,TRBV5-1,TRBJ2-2,TGCGCCAGCACCATTTGGACGACGGCGAACACCGGGGAGCTGTTTTTT,CASTIWTTANTGELFF